The 14 T cell receptor beta chains below all came from one sample that was sequenced in a study of shared T cell receptors in the human thymus. Profiled with immunoSEQ multiplex PCR; TCRdb holds only in-frame clones, not every one. The sample carries hundreds of thousands of clones, around 87% recorded once. These data were also filed under a second study, of human thymus T cells.

The specimen was thymocytes. The origin of the receptors is a boy less than two years old with a congenital heart defect.

V is TRBV4-1 and J is TRBJ1-1; D not certain. V dropped 6 bases and J dropped 2 bases, with 16 bases sitting between them. The CDR3 is made up of 15 amino acids. Germline-derived CDR1 and CDR2 are MGHRA and YSYEKL. CDR3 coding DNA: TGCGCCAGCAGACACCCCCTGTTTATTAACACTGAAGCTTTCTTT. Translation gives CASRHPLFINTEAFF.

The rearrangement links TRBV27 to TRBJ2-1; the match to TRBD1 covers 7 bases. The CDR3 covers 15 residues. In germline, CDR1 is MNHEY, CDR2 SMNVEV (reference sequence). Trimming took 3 bases from V and 0 from J; bases not matched to a gene: 2. DNA for the CDR3: TGTGCCAGCAGTTTGTGGGACAGCTCCTACAATGAGCAGTTCTTC. It codes for CASSLWDSSYNEQFF.

J is TRBJ2-1 and V is TRBV29-1; 8 nucleotides match TRBD2. The germline CDR1 and CDR2 sequences are SQVTM and ANQGSEA. The V and J ends lost 7 bases and 0 bases, in that order; junction bases with no gene match: 8. The CDR3 sequence is 15 residues long. Here the CDR3 DNA reads TGCAGCGGGGGGCAGAGCGGGGGCTCCTACAATGAGCAGTTCTTC. Encoded protein: CSGGQSGGSYNEQFF.

The CDR3 is CASSQDGRGNGYTF. The CDR3 DNA sequence: TGCGCCAGCAGCCAAGATGGCAGGGGTAATGGCTACACCTTC. This chain connects TRBV4-3 to TRBJ1-2; the D gene is possibly TRBD1 (6 bases). Germline V gene lookup returns CDR1 LGHNA and CDR2 YSLEER. The CDR3 loop spans 14 amino acids. V was cut by 0 bases and J by 6 bases, with 11 bases left in between.

This clone was seen once. The J gene is TRBJ2-3, the V gene TRBV14, with 8 positions matching TRBD1. J was trimmed by 0 bases and V by 4 bases; bases with no gene match: 12. Per germline, CDR1 SGHDN and CDR2 FVKESK. The CDR3 sequence is 18 residues long. The CDR3 here is CASSLIQDRALSTDTQYF. The CDR3 nucleotides read TGTGCCAGCAGCCTCATTCAGGACAGGGCCCTAAGCACAGATACGCAGTATTTT.

V is TRBV28 and J is TRBJ2-5, with a tentative D call TRBD2 (5 bases). The end of the DNA is better explained by TRBJ2-7, so the J call may be wrong. Germline V gene sequence: CDR1 MDHEN, CDR2 SYDVKM. The CDR3 runs 14 residues. The CDR3: CASSLRGGHDEQYF. The CDR3 bases are TGTGCCAGCAGTTTACGAGGCGGGCACGACGAGCAGTACTTC.

The chain joins TRBV4-1 to TRBJ2-2; weak D call: TRBD1 (5 bases). The CDR3 loop spans 18 amino acids. V was clipped by 0 bases and J by 5 bases, with 19 bases between them. In germline, CDR1 is MGHRA, CDR2 YSYEKL. The CDR3, as DNA: TGCGCCAGCAGCCAAGACCACGGGCCAGGGAAAAGGACCGGGGAGCTGTTTTTT. Translation gives CASSQDHGPGKRTGELFF.

This clone was seen only once. The rearrangement uses TRBV29-1 and TRBJ1-2, with D possibly TRBD1 on 6 matching bases. CDR3 size: 18 residues. Trimming left V 4 bases short and J 1 base short, with 25 bases between. Germline V gene sequence: CDR1 SQVTM, CDR2 ANQGSEA. The CDR3 sequence is CSVVFLRGSQIYNYGYTF. The CDR3 nucleotides read TGCAGCGTTGTATTCCTGAGGGGGAGTCAGATCTATAACTATGGCTACACCTTC.

This chain links TRBV5-1 with TRBJ1-1; 8 positions match TRBD1. Germline V gene data show CDR1 as SGHRS and CDR2 as YFSETQ. The CDR3 loop spans 15 amino acids. The V segment lost 4 bases and the J segment 1 base; nucleotides outside the gene matches: 6. The CDR3 here is CASSLGTGQNTEAFF. DNA for the CDR3: TGCGCCAGCAGCCTCGGGACAGGCCAGAACACTGAAGCTTTCTTT.

The rearrangement uses TRBV10-3 and TRBJ2-7; tentatively, D is TRBD2 (6 bases). Trimming removed 8 bases at V and 2 bases at J, with 19 bases between. Germline V gene data show CDR1 as ENHRY and CDR2 as SYGVKD. The CDR3 has 15 residues. CDR3 sequence reads: CAIGGTSKSPYEQYF. The CDR3 nucleotides are TGTGCCATCGGGGGGACGAGCAAGTCCCCCTACGAGCAGTACTTC.

The V gene is TRBV6-5, the J gene TRBJ2-7; 8 bases are a match to TRBD1. Germline values: CDR1 MNHEY, CDR2 SVGAGI. The CDR3 runs to 12 residues. The V segment lost 6 bases and the J segment 8 bases; nucleotides outside the gene matches: 6. The CDR3 loop is CASSPDRDQQYF. In DNA, the CDR3 is TGTGCCAGCAGCCCGGACAGGGACCAGCAGTACTTC.

This clone was seen just once. This chain links TRBV27 with TRBJ1-2; 9 bases agree with TRBD1. The CDR3 has 16 amino acids. The junction had 12 bases not matched to a gene; V was cut back by 6 bases and J by 4 bases. The germline gives CDR1 MNHEY, CDR2 SMNVEV (reference sequence). CDR3: CASSTTGGASGYGYTF. CDR3 DNA sequence: TGTGCCAGCAGCACCACAGGGGGCGCTTCGGGCTATGGCTACACCTTC.

The V gene is TRBV4-1, the J gene TRBJ2-2, with D tentatively TRBD2 (6 bases). Per germline, CDR1 MGHRA and CDR2 YSYEKL. The V end was cut by 0 bases, the J end by 1 base, with 12 bases between. CDR3 size: 17 residues. The CDR3 sequence is CASSQESLARNTGELFF. Here the CDR3 DNA reads TGCGCCAGCAGCCAAGAGAGCCTAGCGCGGAACACCGGGGAGCTGTTTTTT.

The chain combines TRBV27 with TRBJ2-2; a possible D gene is TRBD2 (5 bases). The CDR3 runs 14 residues. Germline CDR1 is MNHEY and CDR2 is SMNVEV (reference sequence). Trimming took 2 bases from V and 7 from J, leaving 11 bases between them. In DNA, the CDR3 is TGTGCCAGCAGTTTACGCGAGGGTTTCGGGGAGCTGTTTTTT. This encodes CASSLREGFGELFF.